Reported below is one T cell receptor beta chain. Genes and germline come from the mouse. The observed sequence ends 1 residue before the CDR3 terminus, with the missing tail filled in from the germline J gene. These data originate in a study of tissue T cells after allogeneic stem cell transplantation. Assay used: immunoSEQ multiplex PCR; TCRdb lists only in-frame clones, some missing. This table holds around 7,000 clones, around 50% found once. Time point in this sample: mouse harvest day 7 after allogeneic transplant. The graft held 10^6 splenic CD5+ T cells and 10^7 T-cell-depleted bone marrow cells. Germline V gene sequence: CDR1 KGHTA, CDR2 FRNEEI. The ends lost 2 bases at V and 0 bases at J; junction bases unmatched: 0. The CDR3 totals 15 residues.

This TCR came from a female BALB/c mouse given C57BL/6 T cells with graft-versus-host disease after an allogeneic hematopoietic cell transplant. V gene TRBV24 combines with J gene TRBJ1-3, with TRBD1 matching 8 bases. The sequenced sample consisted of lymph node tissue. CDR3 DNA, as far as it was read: TGTGCCAGCAGTCTGGGACAGGGTTCTGGAAATACGCTCTAT. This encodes CASSLGQGSGNTLY. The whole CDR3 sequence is CASSLGQGSGNTLYF.